This T cell receptor (beta chain) appears in the sequencing data of a study of CD4 T cells in relation to SARS-CoV-2 and coronaviruses. Study background: After roughly ten days of antigen culture, PBMC TCR beta CDR3s were sequenced. The negative reference was HIV-1 Nef peptide pool or peptide-free culture.

Sequencing was performed with immunoSEQ multiplex PCR; in TCRdb, only in-frame clones are kept and a portion is missing. This table holds 8,500 to 13,000 clones, 75% to 85% found once. The unexposed donors gave CD4+ T cells in 2011-2018, prior to COVID-19. CD4+ T cells were isolated from the cells after more than 8 days of culture. Testing used SARS-CoV-2 S/N and four cold-coronavirus spikes on unexposed-donor CD4+ T cells, cells permitting. Germline V gene data show CDR1 as KGHSH and CDR2 as LQKENI. V lost 5 bases, J lost 0 bases, and 5 bases lay in between. The CDR3 length is 12 residues. This clone appeared a few times. Its target is not known.

The sample taken for sequencing was CD4+ T cells from PBMCs, cultured in vitro. This clonotype originated in a human donor in good health. This chain uses TRBV18 with TRBJ2-7, with D hard to call. The chain's CDR3 is CASSSSSYEQYF. CDR3 nucleotides: TGTGCCAGCTCATCCTCCTCCTACGAGCAGTACTTC.